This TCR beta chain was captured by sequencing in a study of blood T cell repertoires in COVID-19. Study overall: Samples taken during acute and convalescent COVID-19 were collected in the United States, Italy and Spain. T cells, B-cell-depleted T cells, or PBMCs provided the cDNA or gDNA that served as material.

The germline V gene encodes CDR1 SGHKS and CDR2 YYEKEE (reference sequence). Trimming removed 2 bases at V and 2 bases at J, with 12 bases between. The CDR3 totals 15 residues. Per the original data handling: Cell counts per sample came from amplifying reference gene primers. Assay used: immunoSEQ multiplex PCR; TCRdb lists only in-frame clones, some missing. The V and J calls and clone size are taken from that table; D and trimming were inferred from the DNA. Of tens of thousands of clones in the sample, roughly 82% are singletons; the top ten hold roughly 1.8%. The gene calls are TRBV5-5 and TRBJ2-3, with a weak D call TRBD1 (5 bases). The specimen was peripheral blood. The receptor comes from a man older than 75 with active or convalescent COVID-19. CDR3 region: CASSFFQGPTDTQYF. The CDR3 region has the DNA TGTGCCAGCAGCTTTTTCCAGGGCCCCACAGATACGCAGTATTTT.